The 14 T cell receptor beta chains below were found in one sample sequenced in a study of brain T cells in children with intractable seizures. Generated by immunoSEQ multiplex PCR, the TCRdb table keeps only in-frame clones and is missing some. This sample has about 340,000 clones; roughly 92% occur once, and the top ten carry about 6%. Stated time point: blood from clinic visit 5 months post-surgery; TSC patient then seizure free. The starting material was peripheral blood, obtained 4 to 5 months after surgery. These receptors came from a boy under two years old with tuberous sclerosis and intractable seizures.

The V call is TRBV19, the J call TRBJ2-1; 8 bases align to TRBD2. The CDR3 is 14 amino acids. After removal of 7 bases from V and 7 bases from J, the junction contained 9 bases not matched to a gene. Per germline, CDR1 LNHDA and CDR2 SQIVND (reference sequence). CDR3 residues: CASTMGTGGNEQFF. CDR3 bases: TGTGCCAGTACCATGGGGACGGGAGGGAATGAGCAGTTCTTC.

The rearrangement uses TRBV3-1 (or the pseudogene TRBV3-2) and TRBJ1-3; a possible D gene is TRBD1 (5 bases). The CDR3 runs 17 residues. Germline V gene data show CDR1 as LGHDT and CDR2 as YNNKEL (reference sequence). The germline V and J ends were trimmed by 0 bases and 4 bases, with 16 bases remaining between them. The CDR3, as DNA: TGTGCCAGCAGCCAAGACCTCTGGGGACGAGAGGGAAACACCATATATTTT. This codes for CASSQDLWGREGNTIYF.

The chain combines TRBV5-5 with TRBJ2-2, with a tentative D call TRBD1 (7 bases). Between the trimmed V and J ends, which lost 2 bases and 5 bases, there was a span of 16 bases. This CDR3 is built from 16 residues. From germline, CDR1 is SGHKS and CDR2 YYEKEE (reference sequence). For the CDR3, the DNA is TGTGCCAGCAGCTTACCTAGCGACAGGGTGACCGGGGAGCTGTTTTTT. Encoded protein: CASSLPSDRVTGELFF.

V and J are TRBV10-3 and TRBJ2-3, with 7 positions matching TRBD2. Germline trimming cut 3 bases from V and 5 bases from J; bases unmatched to any gene: 14. Germline V CDR1 and CDR2: ENHRY, SYGVKD. The CDR3 spans 17 residues. For the CDR3, the DNA is TGTGCCATCAGTGACCCCGGTTGGCGGGAGAGGGGAGATACGCAGTATTTT. It yields the protein CAISDPGWRERGDTQYF.

J is TRBJ1-5 and V is TRBV14; TRBD1 is a possible D gene (5 bases). The CDR3 has 14 residues. CDR1 is SGHDN and CDR2 is FVKESK in the germline V gene. Trimming removed 4 bases from V and 2 bases from J, with 9 bases in between. CDR3: CASSLGGGNQPQHF. In nucleotides, the CDR3 is TGTGCCAGCAGCCTGGGGGGGGGCAATCAGCCCCAGCATTTT.

The genes are TRBV9 and TRBJ2-3; 10 bases map to TRBD2. V dropped 3 bases and J dropped 5; count of bases not matched to a gene: 12. CDR3 length equals 17 residues. CDR1 and CDR2 (germline): SGDLS, YYNGEE. The CDR3 sequence: CASSETLAGVPGDTQYF. CDR3 DNA sequence: TGTGCCAGCAGCGAGACTCTAGCGGGAGTCCCAGGAGATACGCAGTATTTT.

The chain uses TRBV28 and TRBJ2-1; 9 bases agree with TRBD2. Looked up from germline, CDR1 is MDHEN and CDR2 is SYDVKM. V lost 6 bases, J lost 4 bases, and 1 base stayed unmatched. The CDR3 contains 13 residues. This CDR3 is CASRLAGYNEQFF. In DNA form, the CDR3 reads TGTGCCAGCAGACTAGCGGGTTACAATGAGCAGTTCTTC.

This clone was counted a single time. The V and J genes are TRBV6-5 and TRBJ1-2; 9 bases are a match to TRBD1. J was trimmed by 4 bases and V by 0 bases; bases with no gene match: 3. The germline V gene encodes CDR1 MNHEY and CDR2 SVGAGI. CDR3 length equals 15 residues. CDR3 protein: CASSYSTGGGYGYTF. The CDR3 DNA sequence: TGTGCCAGCAGTTACTCGACAGGGGGTGGCTATGGCTACACCTTC.

The chain uses TRBV5-1 and TRBJ2-2, with D possibly being TRBD1 (6 bases). CDR1 and CDR2 (germline): SGHRS, YFSETQ. Deletions cut 0 bases from V and 4 bases from J, with 13 bases between. The CDR3 is 16 residues long. Here the CDR3 DNA reads TGCGCCAGCAGCTTGGCCCTTAGGACAGTCACCGGGGAGCTGTTTTTT. Translated, it gives CASSLALRTVTGELFF.

V usage is TRBV12-5 and J usage is TRBJ2-3; the D gene is possibly TRBD2 (6 bases). This CDR3 spans 14 amino acids. Between the trimmed V and J ends, which lost 2 bases and 2 bases, there was a span of 8 bases. Germline-derived CDR1 and CDR2 are LGHNT and FRNRAP. The CDR3 DNA follows: TGTGCTAGTGGTTTGAGGGAGGTCACAGATACGCAGTATTTT. Encoded protein: CASGLREVTDTQYF. Using reference TRBV12-5 and TRBJ2-3 for the parts outside the CDR3, the full variable domain is DARVTQTPRHKVTEMGQEVTMRCQPILGHNTVFWYRQTMMQGLELLAYFRNRAPLDDSGMPKDRFSAEMPDATLATLKIQPSEPRDSAVYFCASGLREVTDTQYFGPGTRLTVL.

This chain joins TRBV5-1 and TRBJ2-7; 10 bases line up with TRBD1. Germline lookup yields CDR1 SGHRS and CDR2 YFSETQ. This CDR3 has 16 amino acids. V shed 1 base and J 3 bases; nucleotides not matched to a gene: 7. This CDR3 is CASSLTPGQGFYEQYF. The CDR3 bases are TGCGCCAGCAGCTTGACCCCGGGACAGGGGTTCTACGAGCAGTACTTC.

Concerning this clone: Within the sample, other DNA sequences also encode this same CDR3. This chain joins TRBV11-2 and TRBJ2-5; D ambiguous. The length of the CDR3 is 11 residues. V was shortened by 1 base and J by 5 bases, with 2 bases between the two germline ends. Germline V lookup: CDR1 SGHAT, CDR2 FQNNGV. The DNA of the CDR3 is TGTGCCAGCAGCTTAGGCGAGACCCAGTACTTC. Translation: CASSLGETQYF.

This chain connects TRBV15 to TRBJ2-7; 9 bases agree with TRBD1. The CDR3 length is 17 residues. Losses at the gene ends were 1 base for V and 0 bases for J; bases not matched to a gene: 7. The germline V gene has CDR1 LNHNV and CDR2 YYDKDF (reference sequence). CDR3 protein: CATSRGPGTGSSYEQYF. CDR3 DNA sequence: TGTGCCACCAGCAGAGGCCCCGGGACAGGGAGCTCCTACGAGCAGTACTTC.

This chain connects TRBV10-2 to TRBJ2-1, with TRBD2 matching 11 bases. Looked up from germline, CDR1 is WSHSY and CDR2 is SAAADI. Trimming removed 4 bases from V and 9 bases from J; junction bases left unmatched: 2. The CDR3 contains 13 residues. CDR3 loop: CASSVAGGIEQFF. The CDR3 DNA reads as TGCGCCAGCAGTGTAGCGGGAGGGATTGAGCAGTTCTTC.